The 3 T cell receptor beta chains reported below all come from one sample, sequenced in a study of response to subunit inactivated influenza vaccine. TCRdb used MiXCR to reprocess the RT-PCR reads, holding one entry per CDR3 protein. This table has hundreds of thousands of distinct CDR3 sequences, less than 8% appearing once. The sample here was PBMCs from blood, taken less than 30 months after vaccination. Receptors originate from a man aged 50 to 69 who received an inactivated influenza vaccine.

The table lists this clonotype with many counts. V is TRBV6-5 and J is TRBJ1-1, with D tentatively TRBD1 (6 bases). Germline CDR1 and CDR2: MNHEY and SVGAGI. This CDR3 is built from 14 residues. V lost 4 bases, J lost 5 bases, and 14 bases lay in between. CDR3 nucleotides: TGTGCCAGCAGTTTTTTAGGGGGAGGGACTGAAGCTTTCTTT. It specifies CASSFLGGGTEAFF.

The V and J genes are TRBV6-6 and TRBJ2-2; D call uncertain. Between the trimmed V and J ends, which lost 6 bases and 2 bases, there was a span of 7 bases. The CDR3 runs 13 residues. The germline gives CDR1 MNHNY, CDR2 SVGAGI (reference sequence). The CDR3, as DNA: TGTGCCAGCAGGAGACGTAACACCGGGGAGCTGTTTTTT. Its protein is CASRRRNTGELFF.

The chain employs TRBV6-2 or TRBV6-3 and TRBJ2-1; D unresolved. Germline-derived CDR1 and CDR2 are MNHEY and SVGEGT. The CDR3 sequence is 14 residues long. V lost 5 bases and J lost 5, with 13 bases in between. The CDR3 reads CASSNYRAHNEQFF. CDR3 coding DNA: TGTGCCAGCAGTAACTACCGGGCCCACAATGAGCAGTTCTTC.